This T cell receptor beta chain came from a study of shared clonotypes between healthy human individuals. Study findings and constraints: How much donors shared clonotypes was expected to be affected by sequencing depth. Naive subsets usually exceeded memory subsets in estimated richness.

Samples underwent the assay at deep level. Libraries were prepared by immunoSEQ multiplex PCR; TCRdb keeps only in-frame clonotypes and omits some of them. The sample consists of about 2,500,000 clones, roughly 92% of them appearing once. As concerns this clone: Antigen: not known.

The sequenced material came from naive CD4+ T cells sorted from blood. The subset here: CD45RA+ positively selected. The TCR was taken from a man younger than 35 in good health.

In nucleotides, the CDR3 is TGTGCCAGCAGTTTATGGGGCAGGGGGGCAACTAATGAAAAACTGTTTTTT. Translating it yields CASSLWGRGATNEKLFF. The V and J genes are TRBV27 and TRBJ1-4; 7 nucleotides line up with TRBD1. Germline CDR1 is MNHEY and CDR2 is SMNVEV (reference sequence). The junction had 5 bases not matched to a gene; V was cut back by 1 base and J by 0 bases. This CDR3 comprises 17 residues.